These T cell receptor beta chains were read from a single sample in a study of regulatory T cells in long-lasting Graves disease. MiXCR, applied by TCRdb to the multiplex PCR reads, yields one record per CDR3 protein. The sample lists some 470,000 distinct CDR3 sequences; about a fifth were seen once. Sequenced material: peripheral blood mononuclear cells (PBMCs), taken when the disease was refractory, from a patient treated with antithyroid drugs. All receptors derive from a female donor with Graves disease. Each CDR3 is given with its conserved first and last residue. Fields, in order: J gene, V gene, D gene, CDR3 protein. D genes are given only for firm matches.

>TRBJ1-1|TRBV5-1|-
CASSPWSVSEAFF
>TRBJ1-2|TRBV7-2|-
CASQRGGYGYTF
>TRBJ2-5|TRBV7-8|-
CASSLRKGPGMTQYF
>TRBJ2-3|TRBV7-3|-
CASSADRPPSTDTQYF
>TRBJ2-7|TRBV6-7|TRBD2
CASSYGGSRYEQYF
>TRBJ1-2|TRBV12-3/TRBV12-4|-
CASSPPSINYGYTF
>TRBJ1-2|TRBV9|-
CASSPRTEYTF
>TRBJ1-5|TRBV20-1|-
CSAPPGGVNQPQHF
>TRBJ2-3|TRBV28|-
CASSFPRTEVTDTQYF
>TRBJ1-1|TRBV5-6|TRBD1
CASSPGRDRMTEAFF
>TRBJ2-2|TRBV29-1|TRBD2
CSVEVQPGGTNTGELFF
>TRBJ2-7|TRBV28|TRBD1
CASTLTGAPYEQYF
>TRBJ1-6|TRBV28|-
CASRSTGLWSSPLHF
>TRBJ1-2|TRBV14|-
CASSKDRYGECGYTF
>TRBJ1-1|TRBV11-2|-
CASSRMRTVYRKTEAFF
>TRBJ1-4|TRBV19|-
CASTDRGEKLFF
>TRBJ1-2|TRBV28|-
CASRPLGHYGYTF
>TRBJ1-6|TRBV6-2/TRBV6-3|-
CASRIQVLSDSPLHF
>TRBJ1-5|TRBV20-1|-
CSAITGYGQPQHF